This entry describes one TCR beta chain. Its target is unknown. The sample comes from a study of CD8 T cell repertoires and HIV-1 epitope variants. At the level of the study: An approximately nine-day culture received IL-2, IL-7 and IL-15 on days 3 and 7.

The CDR3 spans 14 residues. Germline V gene lookup returns CDR1 LNHDA and CDR2 SQIVND (reference sequence). V was clipped by 5 bases and J by 4 bases; unmatched bases: 5. Measured with immunoSEQ multiplex PCR; TCRdb has only the in-frame clones, and not every one. The data hold several thousand clones, with approximately 70% observed a single time. The receptor was derived from a male donor with HIV. Sequencing was performed on cultured CD8+ T cells derived from PBMCs. The rearrangement joins TRBV19 to TRBJ2-7; 10 bases are shared with TRBD2. CDR3 amino acids: CASSPGLASYEQYF. DNA of the CDR3: TGTGCCAGTAGTCCGGGACTAGCGAGTTACGAGCAGTACTTC.